This T cell receptor beta chain was identified in a study of T cell changes during pregnancy in multiple sclerosis. Produced via immunoSEQ multiplex PCR; TCRdb's table is partial and in-frame only. Among some 47,000 clones listed, 85% to 90% were seen once. Germline assignment: CDR1 SGHRS and CDR2 YFSETQ. J lost 4 bases, V lost 4 bases, and 3 bases had no gene match. The CDR3 sequence is 14 residues long. This receptor was obtained from a female donor with multiple sclerosis, enrolled in a pregnancy study. The chain couples TRBV5-1 to TRBJ1-3; TRBD1 aligns across 9 bases. The sample in question was peripheral blood, obtained in the first trimester of pregnancy. CDR3 protein: CASSVTGGGNTIYF. CDR3 DNA sequence: TGCGCCAGCAGCGTGACAGGGGGAGGAAACACCATATATTTT.